The entry that follows covers one T cell receptor (beta chain) sequence. Participant ages covered about 18 to 89 years across around 25 US areas. The data were taken from a study of blood T cell repertoires in COVID-19. The data were produced by immunoSEQ multiplex PCR, yet TCRdb's version contains in-frame clones alone and is incomplete. The data hold around 390,000 clones, with just under 90% observed a single time. The CDR3 contains 13 residues. V was pared by 3 bases and J by 3 bases, with 5 bases between. The germline CDR1 and CDR2 sequences are MNHEY and SMNVEV (reference sequence). The chain couples TRBV27 to TRBJ2-2, with D unclear. Sequencing input: PBMCs or T cells enriched from blood (not recorded which). The TCR originated in a woman aged 45-59 years who had recovered from COVID-19. CDR3 DNA sequence: TGTGCCAGCAGTTTTTATCACACCGGGGAGCTGTTTTTT. Its translation is CASSFYHTGELFF.